Listed below are T cell receptor beta chains from one sample, sequenced in a study of blood T cell repertoires in COVID-19. Produced via immunoSEQ multiplex PCR; TCRdb's table is partial and in-frame only. The profile shows around 50,000 clones, roughly 88% of them singletons. The sequenced material came from peripheral blood. Receptors were obtained from a human donor in a cohort sampled during active COVID-19. Each CDR3 is given with its conserved first and last residue. The D gene is left open where the match is weak. The size entry is marked missing in some rows and otherwise reads once, few, many or a size class.

>NA|TRBV6-2/TRBV6-3|NA|TRBJ1-4
TGTGCCAGCAGTTCCGGACAGTTGCTCAATGAAAAACTGTTTTTT
CASSSGQLLNEKLFF
>NA|TRBV4-2|medium-sized|TRBJ1-2
TGTGCCAGCAGCCAAGACCCCAGCGACAGCTATGGCTACACCTTC
CASSQDPSDSYGYTF
>NA|TRBV7-9|NA|TRBJ2-5
TGTGCCAGCAGCTTATACGGAGAGACCCAGTACTTC
CASSLYGETQYF
>NA|TRBV10-3|NA|TRBJ1-1
TGTGCCATCAGTGACAGGACGGGGGACACTGAAGCTTTCTTT
CAISDRTGDTEAFF
>NA|TRBV6-5|once|TRBJ1-1
TGTGCCAGCAGTACTCCATCGCGGACTGCCACTGAAGCTTTCTTT
CASSTPSRTATEAFF
>NA|TRBV9|NA|TRBJ2-7
TGTGCCAGCAGCCGTACAGAGCTCGGGACCTACGAGCAGTACTTC
CASSRTELGTYEQYF
>TRBD1|TRBV5-4|NA|TRBJ1-2
TGTGCCAGCAGCTTTAAAGGACAGGGGTATGGCTACACCTTC
CASSFKGQGYGYTF
>NA|TRBV20-1|medium-sized|TRBJ2-7
TGCAGTGCTACTGACGGACAAACCTCCTACGAGCAGTACTTC
CSATDGQTSYEQYF
>TRBD1|TRBV2|few|TRBJ1-2
TGTGCCAGCAGTCCGGGACAGGGGGATAATGGCTACACCTTC
CASSPGQGDNGYTF
>NA|TRBV30|NA|TRBJ1-5
TGTGCCTGGAGTGTACTTTCCAGGGATCAGCCCCAGCATTTT
CAWSVLSRDQPQHF
>NA|TRBV5-5|NA|TRBJ1-1
TGTGCCAGCAGCTTGAGATGGCAGGACACTGAAGCTTTCTTT
CASSLRWQDTEAFF
>TRBD1|TRBV12-3/TRBV12-4|NA|TRBJ2-7
TGTGCCAGCACCGAGGGACAGGGAAGGATCCAGTACTTC
CASTEGQGRIQYF
>NA|TRBV5-5|NA|TRBJ2-1
TGTGCCAGCAGCTTGGCCAGTCAGGGCTATCGTGAGCAGTTCTTC
CASSLASQGYREQFF
>NA|TRBV7-6|NA|TRBJ2-5
TGTGCCAGCAGCTTAGTAGGGGGAGTTGGAGAGACCCAGTACTTC
CASSLVGGVGETQYF
>TRBD2|TRBV18|NA|TRBJ2-1
TGTGCCAGCTCACTGCTAGCGGATGGCTACAATGAGCAGTTCTTC
CASSLLADGYNEQFF
>TRBD1|TRBV6-5|NA|TRBJ1-2
TGTGCCAGCAGTTACTCGGACAGGAACTTCTATGGCTACACCTTC
CASSYSDRNFYGYTF
>TRBD2|TRBV6-2/TRBV6-3|NA|TRBJ2-7
TGTGCCAGCAGTTTGTCATCCAGCGGGAGGTCCGAGCAGTACTTC
CASSLSSSGRSEQYF
>NA|TRBV7-2|NA|TRBJ2-7
TGTGCCAGCAGCTCAGACAGCCCCCGTACCTACGAGCAGTACTTC
CASSSDSPRTYEQYF
>NA|TRBV6-2/TRBV6-3|NA|TRBJ1-1
TGTGCCAGCAGTTACTCGACGGTTTTCGGGAGCACTGAAGCTTTCTTT
CASSYSTVFGSTEAFF
>NA|TRBV3-1/TRBV3-2|NA|TRBJ1-1
TGTGCCAGCAGCCAAGATCTTCTTCCTGAAGCTTTCTTT
CASSQDLLPEAFF
>NA|TRBV6-2/TRBV6-3|few|TRBJ1-1
TGTGCCAGCAGTCCCGAGGAGACTGAAGCTTTCTTT
CASSPEETEAFF
>TRBD1|TRBV28|few|TRBJ1-6
TGTGCCAGCAGGACAGGGGACTCACCCCTCCACTTT
CASRTGDSPLHF
>TRBD1|TRBV7-8|NA|TRBJ2-7
TGTGCCAGCAGCTTATACGGGACAGGATCCTACGAGCAGTACTTC
CASSLYGTGSYEQYF
>TRBD2|TRBV6-2/TRBV6-3|NA|TRBJ2-2
TGTGCCAGCAGTCCGGGAGGGTTGTCGACCGGGGAGCTGTTTTTT
CASSPGGLSTGELFF
>TRBD2|TRBV12-3/TRBV12-4|once|TRBJ2-7
TGTGCCAGCAGTCTAGCGGGAGTACCCGAGCAGTACTTC
CASSLAGVPEQYF
>NA|TRBV28|NA|TRBJ1-2
TGTGCCAGCAGTTTAAGGCAGGGGAACTATGGCTACACCTTC
CASSLRQGNYGYTF
>NA|TRBV28|few|TRBJ1-5
TGTGCCAGCAGACGGGGGGATCAGCCCCAGCATTTT
CASRRGDQPQHF
>TRBD1|TRBV5-4|NA|TRBJ1-1
TGTGCCAGCAGCAGAGACAGGGGGAACACTGAAGCTTTCTTT
CASSRDRGNTEAFF
>NA|TRBV3-1/TRBV3-2|NA|TRBJ2-3
TGTGCCAGCAGCCAAGAAGCGGGTGTCACAGATACGCAGTATTTT
CASSQEAGVTDTQYF
>NA|TRBV4-1|NA|TRBJ2-1
TGCGCCAGCAGCCAAGATGACGGGAGCCCCTACAATGAGCAGTTCTTC
CASSQDDGSPYNEQFF
>NA|TRBV6-1|NA|TRBJ2-3
TGTGCCAGCAGTGAAGATGGGCACGTGGCAGATACGCAGTATTTT
CASSEDGHVADTQYF
>NA|TRBV30|NA|TRBJ1-6
TGTGCCTGGAGGGAGTATAATTCACCCCTCCACTTT
CAWREYNSPLHF
>NA|TRBV5-1|once|TRBJ2-6
TGCGCCAGCAGCTTGGGTCAGGGCTCTGGGGCCAACGTCCTGACTTTC
CASSLGQGSGANVLTF
>TRBD2|TRBV10-3|NA|TRBJ2-2
TGTGCCATCCGGGATAGCGGGAGAGGTACCGGGGAGCTGTTTTTT
CAIRDSGRGTGELFF
>NA|TRBV30|NA|TRBJ1-1
TGTGCCTACCGTATATCAGGGGTTGGAGCTTTCTTT
CAYRISGVGAFF
>NA|TRBV29-1|NA|TRBJ2-7
TGCAGCGTTGCTCCAGGGTTGGCCACCTACGAGCAGTACTTC
CSVAPGLATYEQYF
>NA|TRBV3-1/TRBV3-2|NA|TRBJ2-1
TGTGCCAGCAGCCAAGAGGCAAGGACAAACTACAATGAGCAGTTCTTC
CASSQEARTNYNEQFF
>NA|TRBV7-2|NA|TRBJ2-2
TGTGCCAGCAGCTTCGGGCGGGCGAACACCGGGGAGCTGTTTTTT
CASSFGRANTGELFF
>TRBD1|TRBV6-2/TRBV6-3|few|TRBJ1-5
TGTGCCAGCAGTTACACCCCGACAGGGGGCGCGACATATAGCAATCAGCCCCAGCATTTT
CASSYTPTGGATYSNQPQHF
>NA|TRBV5-1|NA|TRBJ2-7
TGCGCCAGCGCCTTCCAGGGGGGAACCTACGAGCAGTACTTC
CASAFQGGTYEQYF
>NA|TRBV6-2/TRBV6-3|NA|TRBJ1-2
TGTGCCAGCAGTTACTCGAGCGGCAGCCCTATCGGCTACACCTTC
CASSYSSGSPIGYTF
>TRBD1|TRBV29-1|once|TRBJ2-1
TGCAGCGTTGAAGGGGGACAGGGCTTCTACAATGAGCAGTTCTTC
CSVEGGQGFYNEQFF
>TRBD2|TRBV12-3/TRBV12-4|NA|TRBJ2-1
TGTGCCAGCAGTTTAGGGGAACTAGCGAGGTGCATCTTC
CASSLGELARCIF